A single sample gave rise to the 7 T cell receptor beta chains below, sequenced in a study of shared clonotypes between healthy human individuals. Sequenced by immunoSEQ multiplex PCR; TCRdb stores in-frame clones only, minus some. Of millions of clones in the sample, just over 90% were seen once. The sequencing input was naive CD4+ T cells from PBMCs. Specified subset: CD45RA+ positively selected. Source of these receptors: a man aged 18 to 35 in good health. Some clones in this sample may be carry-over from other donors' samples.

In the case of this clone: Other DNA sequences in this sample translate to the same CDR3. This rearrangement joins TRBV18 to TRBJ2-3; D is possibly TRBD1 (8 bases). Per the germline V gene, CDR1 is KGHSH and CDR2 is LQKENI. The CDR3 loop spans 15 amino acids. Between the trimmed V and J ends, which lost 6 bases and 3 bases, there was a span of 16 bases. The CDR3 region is CASSPGQGGTDTQYF. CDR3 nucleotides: TGTGCCAGCTCCCCCGGACAGGGAGGGACAGATACGCAGTATTTT.

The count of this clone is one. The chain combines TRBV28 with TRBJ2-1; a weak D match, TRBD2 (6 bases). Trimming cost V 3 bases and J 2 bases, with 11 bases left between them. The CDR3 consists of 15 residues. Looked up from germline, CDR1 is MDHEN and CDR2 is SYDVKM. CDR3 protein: CASSFPRRAYNEQFF. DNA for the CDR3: TGTGCCAGCAGTTTCCCCAGGAGGGCCTACAATGAGCAGTTCTTC. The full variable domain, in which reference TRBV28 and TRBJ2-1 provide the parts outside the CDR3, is DVKVTQSSRYLVKRTGEKVFLECVQDMDHENMFWYRQDPGLGLRLIYFSYDVKMKEKGDIPEGYSVSREKKERFSLILESASTNQTSMYLCASSFPRRAYNEQFFGPGTRLTVL.

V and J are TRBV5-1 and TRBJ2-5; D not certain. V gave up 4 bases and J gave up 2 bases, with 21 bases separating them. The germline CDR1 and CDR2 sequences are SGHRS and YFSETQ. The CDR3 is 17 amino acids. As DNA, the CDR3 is TGCGCCAGCAGCCCCACTCCCCCTGCGACCGAGCAAGAGACCCAGTACTTC. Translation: CASSPTPPATEQETQYF.

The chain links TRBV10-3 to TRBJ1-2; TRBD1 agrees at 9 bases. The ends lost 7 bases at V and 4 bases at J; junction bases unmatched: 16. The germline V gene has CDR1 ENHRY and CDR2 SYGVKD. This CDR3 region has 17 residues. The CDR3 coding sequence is TGTGCCATCATGACTACACCCGGACAGGGGAGATTCTATGGCTACACCTTC. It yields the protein CAIMTTPGQGRFYGYTF.

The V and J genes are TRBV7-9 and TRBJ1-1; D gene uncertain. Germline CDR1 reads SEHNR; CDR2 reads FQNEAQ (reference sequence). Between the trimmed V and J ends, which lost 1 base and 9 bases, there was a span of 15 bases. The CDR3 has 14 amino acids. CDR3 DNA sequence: TGTGCCAGCAGCTTAGATTTAGGATGGACTAAAGCTTTCTTT. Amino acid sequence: CASSLDLGWTKAFF.

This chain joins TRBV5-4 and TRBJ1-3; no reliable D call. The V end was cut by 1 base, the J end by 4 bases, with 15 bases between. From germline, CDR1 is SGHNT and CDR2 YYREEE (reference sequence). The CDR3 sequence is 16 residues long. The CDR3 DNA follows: TGTGCCAGCAGCTTGAAGGGTGGGGTATCAGGAAACACCATATATTTT. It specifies CASSLKGGVSGNTIYF.

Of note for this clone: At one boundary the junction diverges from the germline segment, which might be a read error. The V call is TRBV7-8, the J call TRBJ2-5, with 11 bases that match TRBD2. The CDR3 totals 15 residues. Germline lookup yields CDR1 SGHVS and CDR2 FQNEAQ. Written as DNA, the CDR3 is TGTGCCAGCAGCGTAGCGGGAGGGCCGATAGAGACCCAGTACTTC. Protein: CASSVAGGPIETQYF.